This T cell receptor (beta chain) was observed in a study of cytomegalovirus exposure and HLA in healthy donors. Whole-study findings and limits: A later analysis by the authors found several of the most significant clusters apparently linked to common viral pathogens. The authors later linked a missense DCLRE1C variant to TCR beta V- and J-gene trimming. Relative to the approximately 660-donor mean, N-insertions were reportedly fewer in an Asian-associated ancestry cluster in a later analysis.

The ends lost 4 bases at V and 4 bases at J; junction bases unmatched: 13. The CDR3 is 17 residues long. CDR1 and CDR2 (germline): MNHNS, SASEGT. This clone was observed once. Its target is not known. PCR was performed using 60 Vbeta and 13 Jbeta primers. Here immunoSEQ multiplex PCR was the method, and the copy in TCRdb shows in-frame clones only, minus some. The sample contains approximately 150,000 clones, about 73% of which appear only once. The chain couples TRBV6-1 to TRBJ2-7; 10 bases are a match to TRBD2. This clonotype originated in a woman between 50 and 59 years old in good health and CMV-seropositive. Source material: PBMCs. This CDR3 reads CASSAPDVSGGLYEQYF. For the CDR3, the DNA is TGTGCCAGCAGTGCCCCGGATGTTAGCGGGGGGTTATACGAGCAGTACTTC.